Shown below are 18 T cell receptor beta chains from a single sample sequenced in a study of blood T cell repertoires in COVID-19. Assay: immunoSEQ multiplex PCR; the TCRdb copy retains only in-frame clones and omits some. The data hold about 240,000 clones, with around 88% observed a single time. The source material was PBMCs or T cells enriched from blood (not recorded which). The receptors were gathered from a woman in her thirties who had recovered from COVID-19.

The V and J genes are TRBV27 and TRBJ2-2, with 7 bases that match TRBD1. The germline gives CDR1 MNHEY, CDR2 SMNVEV (reference sequence). CDR3 length: 15 amino acids. The ends lost 5 bases at V and 1 base at J; junction bases unmatched: 4. CDR3 loop: CASSTRTGNTGELFF. DNA for the CDR3: TGTGCCAGCAGTACCCGGACAGGGAACACCGGGGAGCTGTTTTTT.

The V gene is TRBV27, the J gene TRBJ1-6; no clear D. V was shortened by 4 bases and J by 12 bases, with 13 bases between the two germline ends. Germline CDR1 reads MNHEY; CDR2 reads SMNVEV (reference sequence). This CDR3 region has 13 residues. CDR3 nucleotides: TGTGCCAGCAGTTCACAATATTTCGAACCCCTCCACTTT. Translation: CASSSQYFEPLHF.

The rearrangement links TRBV5-4 to TRBJ2-7; possibly TRBD1 for D (6 bases). The ends were cut back, 4 bases at V and 2 bases at J, with 19 bases in the middle. The CDR3 runs 16 residues. The germline CDR1 and CDR2 sequences are SGHNT and YYREEE (reference sequence). The CDR3 region is CASSGEGTGNTYEQYF. CDR3 coding DNA: TGTGCCAGCAGCGGCGAAGGTACAGGGAATACCTACGAGCAGTACTTC.

The gene calls are TRBV28 and TRBJ2-7; tentative D call: TRBD2 (6 bases). Trimming removed 2 bases at V and 0 bases at J, with 8 bases between. Germline V gene lookup returns CDR1 MDHEN and CDR2 SYDVKM. CDR3 length equals 14 residues. The CDR3 protein is CASSLGGSSYEQYF. The DNA of the CDR3 is TGTGCCAGCAGTTTAGGGGGGAGCTCCTACGAGCAGTACTTC. The whole variable domain, filled in from reference TRBV28 and TRBJ2-7, reads DVKVTQSSRYLVKRTGEKVFLECVQDMDHENMFWYRQDPGLGLRLIYFSYDVKMKEKGDIPEGYSVSREKKERFSLILESASTNQTSMYLCASSLGGSSYEQYFGPGTRLTVT.

This clone was counted a few times. The rearrangement joins TRBV9 to TRBJ1-1, with 9 positions matching TRBD1. V dropped 4 bases and J dropped 1; count of bases not matched to a gene: 5. The V gene's germline CDR1 is SGDLS and CDR2 YYNGEE. This CDR3 comprises 15 residues. CDR3 residues: CASSPWTGENTEAFF. DNA of the CDR3: TGTGCCAGCAGCCCCTGGACAGGGGAGAACACTGAAGCTTTCTTT.

This clone turned up a few times. The rearrangement links TRBV11-2 to TRBJ1-1, with a tentative D call TRBD1 (6 bases). V lost 5 bases and J lost 1, with 11 bases in between. The CDR3 contains 14 residues. Per the germline V gene, CDR1 is SGHAT and CDR2 is FQNNGV. CDR3 DNA: TGTGCCAGCAGCATCGGGACACCGAACACTGAAGCTTTCTTT. It is translated as CASSIGTPNTEAFF.

This chain uses TRBV4-1 with TRBJ1-2; tentatively, D is TRBD1 (5 bases). The V gene's germline CDR1 is MGHRA and CDR2 YSYEKL. The V and J ends lost 0 bases and 5 bases respectively, with 10 bases between them. CDR3 size: 14 residues. CDR3 coding DNA: TGCGCCAGCAGCCAAGATCCCTCAGGGTATGGCTACACCTTC. It yields the protein CASSQDPSGYGYTF.

CDR3 DNA: TGTGCCAGCAGCTTAACGCCTCCCAACTCCCTAAACTACAATGAGCAGTTCTTC. It translates to CASSLTPPNSLNYNEQFF. The chain has TRBV7-3 and TRBJ2-1, with no clear D. Germline V lookup: CDR1 SGHTA, CDR2 FQGTGA. V lost 0 bases, J lost 3 bases, and 18 bases lay in between. The CDR3 sequence is 18 residues long.

The chain joins TRBV27 to TRBJ2-7, with TRBD1 identical over 8 bases. The CDR3 contains 14 residues. Germline loops: CDR1 MNHEY, CDR2 SMNVEV (reference sequence). Trimming cost V 6 bases and J 3 bases; bases outside gene matches: 7. The CDR3 reads CASRKQGGDYEQYF. The CDR3 DNA sequence: TGTGCCAGCAGGAAACAGGGGGGTGACTACGAGCAGTACTTC.

This chain links TRBV24-1 with TRBJ2-1, with 7 bases fitting TRBD2. V lost 1 base to trimming and J lost 8 bases; unmatched junction nucleotides: 10. Germline V CDR1 and CDR2: KGHDR, SFDVKD. The CDR3 is made up of 16 amino acids. This chain's CDR3 is CATSDLNPGGGHEQFF. The CDR3 bases are TGTGCCACCAGTGATTTAAATCCGGGAGGAGGCCATGAGCAGTTCTTC.

The chain carries TRBV19 and TRBJ2-6, with D maybe TRBD1 (6 bases). The germline gives CDR1 LNHDA, CDR2 SQIVND (reference sequence). CDR3 length equals 17 residues. Trimming cost V 4 bases and J 0 bases, with 13 bases left between them. DNA for the CDR3: TGTGCCAGTAGTAAGGGGGTTTTAAACTCTGGGGCCAACGTCCTGACTTTC. It specifies CASSKGVLNSGANVLTF.

CDR3 residues: CASSLRRSLGGYTF. The CDR3 DNA is TGTGCCAGCAGTTTACGCAGGTCCCTTGGTGGCTACACCTTC. This chain joins TRBV27 and TRBJ1-2; D is unclear. The V end was cut by 2 bases, the J end by 7 bases, with 14 bases between. The CDR3 spans 14 residues. The germline CDR1 and CDR2 sequences are MNHEY and SMNVEV (reference sequence).

The chain couples TRBV10-3 to TRBJ2-7; 7 nucleotides align to TRBD1. Trimming took 10 bases from V and 3 from J; bases not matched to a gene: 6. Germline loops: CDR1 ENHRY, CDR2 SYGVKD. CDR3 length: 12 residues. CDR3 bases: TGTGCCACGCAGACAGGGAACTACGAGCAGTACTTC. Protein sequence: CATQTGNYEQYF.

CDR3 amino acids: CSVPGTGNSYEQYF. DNA of the CDR3: TGCAGCGTGCCCGGGACAGGGAACTCCTACGAGCAGTACTTC. The chain couples TRBV29-1 to TRBJ2-7; 9 bases fit TRBD1. The CDR3 length is 14 residues. V gave up 6 bases and J gave up 0 bases; unmatched junction bases: 6. Germline loops: CDR1 SQVTM, CDR2 ANQGSEA.

V gene TRBV4-3 combines with J gene TRBJ1-1, with D perhaps TRBD1 (5 bases). Per the germline V gene, CDR1 is LGHNA and CDR2 is YSLEER. V lost 0 bases, J lost 4 bases, and 18 bases lay in between. This CDR3 is 17 amino acids long. The CDR3 loop is CASSQDTLGDRSTEAFF. The CDR3 DNA follows: TGCGCCAGCAGCCAAGACACTTTAGGGGATAGGAGCACTGAAGCTTTCTTT.

The chain recombines TRBV30 with TRBJ1-5; D gene ambiguous. This CDR3 has 14 amino acids. V was clipped by 0 bases and J by 0 bases, with 6 bases between them. CDR1 and CDR2 (germline): GTSNPN, SVGIG (reference sequence). The CDR3 protein is CAWSVGDSNQPQHF. The CDR3 region has the DNA TGTGCCTGGAGTGTAGGAGATAGCAATCAGCCCCAGCATTTT.

The chain links TRBV27 to TRBJ2-6; no reliable D call. This CDR3 has 14 residues. Trimming left V 4 bases short and J 0 bases short, with 4 bases between. Germline values: CDR1 MNHEY, CDR2 SMNVEV (reference sequence). CDR3 coding DNA: TGTGCCAGCAGTTACAACTCTGGGGCCAACGTCCTGACTTTC. It yields the protein CASSYNSGANVLTF.

This chain joins TRBV19 and TRBJ1-5, with 8 positions matching TRBD1. Germline V lookup: CDR1 LNHDA, CDR2 SQIVND (reference sequence). There are 13 residues in the CDR3. The ends lost 6 bases at V and 7 bases at J; junction bases unmatched: 5. The CDR3 DNA reads TGTGCCAGTAGAGACAGGGGAAAGCAGCCCCAGCATTTT. Translating it yields CASRDRGKQPQHF.